Below are 23 T cell receptor beta chains sequenced from a single sample in a study of identical twins. MiXCR, run by TCRdb on the 5' RACE reads, gives a single entry per CDR3 protein. This repertoire shows approximately 500,000 distinct CDR3 sequences, 13% to 15% found once; its top ten account for about 0.47%. These data also formed part of another study, on yellow fever vaccine responses in identical twins.

The sequencing sample was made of CD4+ T cells sorted from blood. The receptors originated from a woman between 18 and 30 years old in good health.

The gene calls are TRBV29-1 and TRBJ1-2; TRBD1 matches at 7 bases. Trimming cost V 4 bases and J 2 bases; bases outside gene matches: 4. This CDR3 is built from 13 residues. Germline V gene sequence: CDR1 SQVTM, CDR2 ANQGSEA. DNA of the CDR3: TGCAGCGTTGGTGACAGGGCGAACTATGGCTACACCTTC. Its protein product is CSVGDRANYGYTF.

The rearrangement links TRBV4-1 to TRBJ2-1, with D possibly TRBD2 on 6 matching bases. There are 17 residues in the CDR3. V was trimmed by 2 bases and J by 3 bases, leaving 17 bases between them. CDR1 and CDR2 (germline): MGHRA, YSYEKL. CDR3 loop: CASSQIGMGLDYNEQFF. The CDR3 coding sequence is TGCGCCAGCAGCCAAATCGGGATGGGACTGGACTACAATGAGCAGTTCTTC.

This clonotype was counted a few times. The chain couples TRBV24-1 to TRBJ2-5; D could derive from TRBD1 or TRBD2 (6 bases each). The V and J ends lost 4 bases and 4 bases respectively, with 12 bases between them. Germline V lookup: CDR1 KGHDR, CDR2 SFDVKD. This CDR3 spans 14 amino acids. The CDR3 nucleotides read TGTGCCACCAGTGACCCCGGAGGGGGAGAGACCCAGTACTTC. Its translation: CATSDPGGGETQYF.

V usage is TRBV5-4 and J usage is TRBJ2-3; maybe TRBD1 (5 bases). The CDR3 runs 14 residues. V dropped 1 base and J dropped 3 bases, with 9 bases sitting between them. Germline assignment: CDR1 SGHNT and CDR2 YYREEE (reference sequence). The CDR3: CASSLIQGTDTQYF. CDR3 bases: TGTGCCAGCAGCTTGATTCAGGGAACAGATACGCAGTATTTT.

This clonotype was counted only a few times. One end of the junction does not line up with germline, which may come from a read error. The gene calls are TRBV12-3 or TRBV12-4 and TRBJ2-3, with 7 bases lining up with TRBD1. The CDR3 is made up of 13 amino acids. Here the CDR3 DNA reads TGTGCCAGCAGTTCTCGAACAGGGGATAGGCAGTATTTT. As protein: CASSSRTGDRQYF.

The V and J genes are TRBV4-2 and TRBJ2-7, with 7 positions matching TRBD2. V lost 0 bases to trimming and J lost 6 bases; unmatched junction nucleotides: 17. This CDR3 spans 18 amino acids. Germline assignment: CDR1 LGHNA and CDR2 YNFKEQ. The CDR3 DNA reads as TGTGCCAGCAGCCAAGAGAGGGGCTTGGCGGGAGTCCGAAGCGAGCAGTACTTC. As protein: CASSQERGLAGVRSEQYF.

This clonotype showed up many times. The rearrangement joins TRBV5-8 to TRBJ2-4; no reliable D call. V dropped 0 bases and J dropped 1 base, with 5 bases sitting between them. Germline CDR1 SGHTS, CDR2 YDEGEE. The CDR3 is 14 residues long. CDR3 sequence: CASSLGTAKNIQYF. The CDR3 DNA sequence: TGTGCCAGCAGCTTGGGGACGGCCAAAAACATTCAGTACTTC.

The V call is TRBV5-1, the J call TRBJ1-2; D perhaps matches TRBD1 (6 bases). Germline CDR1 and CDR2: SGHRS and YFSETQ. V dropped 0 bases and J dropped 1 base, with 7 bases sitting between them. The CDR3 extends over 14 amino acids. Written as DNA, the CDR3 is TGCGCCAGCAGCTTGGGGGACATTAACTATGGCTACACCTTC. This encodes CASSLGDINYGYTF.

This clonotype was recorded many times. The chain employs TRBV29-1 and TRBJ1-1; D is ambiguous. Germline values: CDR1 SQVTM, CDR2 ANQGSEA. V was shortened by 3 bases and J by 1 base, with 6 bases between the two germline ends. The CDR3 spans 12 residues. The CDR3 bases are TGCAGCGTTGAGGTAGGGAACACTGAAGCTTTCTTT. Translated: CSVEVGNTEAFF.

The J gene is TRBJ2-7, the V gene TRBV7-3; 11 bases are shared with TRBD2. Germline V gene data show CDR1 as SGHTA and CDR2 as FQGTGA. V shed 1 base and J 3 bases; nucleotides not matched to a gene: 8. This CDR3 comprises 17 residues. In nucleotides, the CDR3 is TGTGCCAGCAGCTTAAGTGGCGGTACTAGCGGGAGCTACGAGCAGTACTTC. It encodes CASSLSGGTSGSYEQYF.

This clonotype was seen only a few times. The V call is TRBV3-1, the J call TRBJ1-1, with 7 nucleotides matching TRBD1. This CDR3 comprises 15 residues. The germline CDR1 and CDR2 sequences are LGHDT and YNNKEL (reference sequence). Germline trimming cut 3 bases from V and 6 bases from J; bases unmatched to any gene: 10. CDR3 sequence reads: CASSQMWAGGAEAFF. CDR3 coding DNA: TGTGCCAGCAGCCAGATGTGGGCAGGGGGAGCTGAAGCTTTCTTT. Variable domain in full (rest from reference TRBV3-1 and TRBJ1-1): DTAVSQTPKYLVTQMGNDKSIKCEQNLGHDTMYWYKQDSKKFLKIMFSYNNKELIINETVPNRFSPKSPDKAHLNLHINSLELGDSAVYFCASSQMWAGGAEAFFGQGTRLTVV.

This clonotype was counted only a few times. V and J are TRBV20-1 and TRBJ2-7; 7 bases are a match to TRBD1. The germline V gene encodes CDR1 DFQATT and CDR2 SNEGSKA (reference sequence). V shed 5 bases, J shed 3 bases, and the junction held 4 bases outside the gene matches. The CDR3 contains 12 residues. The CDR3 protein is CSAPRQGYEQYF. The DNA of the CDR3 is TGCAGTGCTCCCCGACAGGGCTACGAGCAGTACTTC.

The chain carries TRBV5-6 and TRBJ1-6; D is undetermined. V was cut by 4 bases and J by 9 bases, with 20 bases left in between. This CDR3 comprises 16 residues. CDR1 SGHDT and CDR2 YYEEEE come from the germline V gene. CDR3 DNA sequence: TGTGCCAGCAGCGTCGGGCGGGAGGGTTTTTTTTCACCCCTCCACTTT. Translating gives CASSVGREGFFSPLHF.

This clonotype showed up many times. The chain recombines TRBV3-1 with TRBJ1-2; D unclear. The germline CDR1 and CDR2 sequences are LGHDT and YNNKEL (reference sequence). Trimming cost V 4 bases and J 7 bases, with 10 bases left between them. This CDR3 has 12 amino acids. CDR3 in DNA: TGTGCCAGCAGCCCAGATAGGGTTGGCTACACCTTC. Amino acid sequence: CASSPDRVGYTF.

This clonotype showed up many times. The V gene is TRBV6-5, the J gene TRBJ1-1, with 7 bases aligning to TRBD1. The CDR3 loop spans 15 amino acids. CDR1 and CDR2 from the germline V gene are MNHEY and SVGAGI. V was pared by 2 bases and J by 4 bases, with 7 bases of the junction left unmatched. The CDR3 sequence: CASSYRGTATTEAFF. The DNA of the CDR3 is TGTGCCAGCAGTTACCGGGGGACAGCGACCACTGAAGCTTTCTTT.

This sequence joins TRBV6-6 and TRBJ1-5; D not certain. In germline, CDR1 is MNHNY, CDR2 SVGAGI (reference sequence). Between the trimmed V and J ends, which lost 3 bases and 2 bases, there was a span of 5 bases. The CDR3 is made up of 13 amino acids. CDR3 residues: CASSYEGNQPQHF. DNA for the CDR3: TGTGCCAGCAGTTATGAAGGCAATCAGCCCCAGCATTTT.

This chain links TRBV10-2 with TRBJ2-7; D call uncertain. Deletions cut 0 bases from V and 4 bases from J, with 4 bases between. This CDR3 comprises 12 residues. Germline CDR1 reads WSHSY; CDR2 reads SAAADI. CDR3 bases: TGCGCCAGCAGTGAGTCGCGGTACGAGCAGTACGTC. This sequence encodes CASSESRYEQYV.

V is TRBV2 and J is TRBJ2-3; 11 bases align to TRBD2. The germline gives CDR1 SNHLY, CDR2 FYNNEI. The V and J ends lost 5 bases and 2 bases, in that order; junction bases with no gene match: 6. This CDR3 has 16 amino acids. The CDR3 region has the DNA TGTGCCAGCAGTAAGCCGGGACTAGCGGCCACAGATACGCAGTATTTT. As protein: CASSKPGLAATDTQYF. Using reference TRBV2 and TRBJ2-3 for the parts outside the CDR3, the full variable domain is EPEVTQTPSHQVTQMGQEVILRCVPISNHLYFYWYRQILGQKVEFLVSFYNNEISEKSEIFDDQFSVERPDGSNFTLKIRSTKLEDSAMYFCASSKPGLAATDTQYFGPGTRLTVL.

CDR3 bases: TGCAGTGCTAGAGAGTTCCAACTCGATGAGCAGTTCTTC. Protein: CSAREFQLDEQFF. The gene calls are TRBV20-1 and TRBJ2-1; D remains unclear. This CDR3 is 13 amino acids long. V lost 0 bases, J lost 8 bases, and 11 bases lay in between. The germline CDR1 and CDR2 sequences are DFQATT and SNEGSKA (reference sequence).

This clonotype was observed a few times. J is TRBJ2-3 and V is TRBV2, with D perhaps TRBD1 or TRBD2 (5 bases each). The V end lost 2 bases, the J end lost 1 base, and 10 bases lay between the germline ends. The CDR3 covers 15 residues. Germline values: CDR1 SNHLY, CDR2 FYNNEI. CDR3 nucleotides: TGTGCCAGCAGTGAAAACTGGGACCGCACAGATACGCAGTATTTT. Translation: CASSENWDRTDTQYF.

This clonotype has just a few counts. V usage is TRBV7-2 and J usage is TRBJ1-1; D is perhaps TRBD1 (5 bases). There are 16 residues in the CDR3. Germline CDR1 is SGHTA and CDR2 is FQGNSA. The V and J ends lost 5 bases and 0 bases respectively, with 16 bases between them. Written as DNA, the CDR3 is TGTGCCAGCAGCCAGAATCCGGGACTGCTGAACACTGAAGCTTTCTTT. Protein sequence: CASSQNPGLLNTEAFF.

This clonotype was counted only a few times. This chain uses TRBV5-1 with TRBJ2-2; D is possibly TRBD1 or TRBD2 (5 bases each). Germline CDR1 SGHRS, CDR2 YFSETQ. The V end was cut by 6 bases, the J end by 1 base, with 13 bases between. The CDR3 has 15 residues. CDR3 coding DNA: TGCGCCAGCATCCCCGGGACGTGGAACACCGGGGAGCTGTTTTTT. Its protein is CASIPGTWNTGELFF.

The J gene is TRBJ2-2, the V gene TRBV19; perhaps TRBD1 as D (5 bases). The CDR3 is 14 residues long. V lost 1 base to trimming and J lost 3 bases, with 6 bases between them. Per the germline V gene, CDR1 is LNHDA and CDR2 is SQIVND (reference sequence). Here the CDR3 DNA reads TGTGCCAGTAGTATAGGACAGTACACCGGGGAGCTGTTTTTT. Translation: CASSIGQYTGELFF. The whole variable domain, remainder taken from reference TRBV19 and TRBJ2-2, is DGGITQSPKYLFRKEGQNVTLSCEQNLNHDAMYWYRQDPGQGLRLIYYSQIVNDFQKGDIAEGYSVSREKKESFPLTVTSAQKNPTAFYLCASSIGQYTGELFFGEGSRLTVL.